The 17 T cell receptor beta chains below were found in one sample sequenced in a study of T cells in narcolepsy. Method: immunoSEQ multiplex PCR; TCRdb's copy keeps in-frame clones and lacks some. Here the sample spans 25,000 to 35,000 clones, 82% being singletons. Sequencing input: CD45RA- memory CD4+ T cells from PBMCs. The receptors stem from a human donor with narcolepsy.

This chain connects TRBV6-5 to TRBJ1-6; 8 bases fit TRBD1. The junction had 6 bases not matched to a gene; V was cut back by 6 bases and J by 8 bases. The CDR3 runs 14 residues. Germline lookup yields CDR1 MNHEY and CDR2 SVGAGI. CDR3 sequence reads: CASRGQGGDSPLHF. For the CDR3, the DNA is TGTGCCAGCAGAGGACAGGGTGGGGATTCACCCCTCCACTTT.

This clone has a single count. The chain employs TRBV14 and TRBJ2-1, with 9 bases that match TRBD2. V lost 4 bases to trimming and J lost 0 bases; unmatched junction nucleotides: 10. The germline V gene encodes CDR1 SGHDN and CDR2 FVKESK. The CDR3 totals 18 residues. CDR3: CASSPRWRAGGSYNEQFF. The CDR3 nucleotides are TGTGCCAGCAGCCCCCGGTGGAGAGCGGGAGGCTCCTACAATGAGCAGTTCTTC.

The chain links TRBV27 to TRBJ1-5, with D possibly matching TRBD1 (5 bases). The CDR3 sequence is 14 residues long. From germline, CDR1 is MNHEY and CDR2 SMNVEV (reference sequence). The ends were cut back, 10 bases at V and 2 bases at J, with 15 bases in the middle. The CDR3 region has the DNA TGTGCCACCGCCAGGGCGCTGGGCAATCAGCCCCAGCATTTT. Translating it yields CATARALGNQPQHF.

J is TRBJ2-1 and V is TRBV14; D unresolved. Germline V gene sequence: CDR1 SGHDN, CDR2 FVKESK. V was clipped by 0 bases and J by 10 bases, with 10 bases between them. The CDR3 is 13 amino acids. The CDR3 sequence: CASSQDLAGEQFF. The CDR3 DNA reads TGTGCCAGCAGCCAAGATCTTGCCGGCGAGCAGTTCTTC.

This clone was counted between two and nine times. This rearrangement joins TRBV6-1 to TRBJ1-2; a possible D gene is TRBD1 (5 bases). The V end was cut by 7 bases, the J end by 4 bases, with 16 bases between. Germline V gives CDR1 MNHNS, CDR2 SASEGT. This CDR3 is 14 amino acids long. CDR3 in amino acids: CASTPGFGGYGYTF. CDR3 bases: TGTGCCAGCACCCCAGGGTTCGGGGGCTATGGCTACACCTTC.

For the CDR3, the DNA is TGTGCCAGCAGACGAGCGATGAACACTGAAGCTTTCTTT. Encoded protein: CASRRAMNTEAFF. J is TRBJ1-1 and V is TRBV6-1; D is unclear. This CDR3 has 13 residues. The ends were cut back, 6 bases at V and 0 bases at J, with 8 bases in the middle. Germline CDR1 and CDR2: MNHNS and SASEGT.

The chain uses TRBV5-1 and TRBJ1-1; TRBD1 is a possible D gene (5 bases). Trimming took off 4 bases at V and 5 bases at J, with 18 bases between the two ends. CDR3 length: 15 residues. Germline V gene data show CDR1 as SGHRS and CDR2 as YFSETQ. In nucleotides, the CDR3 is TGCGCCAGCAGCCCAGCAGGAGGGGCAAATACTGAAGCTTTCTTT. Amino acids: CASSPAGGANTEAFF.

This chain joins TRBV29-1 and TRBJ2-1; 8 bases map to TRBD1. V was clipped by 7 bases and J by 0 bases; unmatched bases: 17. Looked up from germline, CDR1 is SQVTM and CDR2 is ANQGSEA. The CDR3 totals 18 residues. For the CDR3, the DNA is TGCAGCGCCCTGGGGGACAGGCGTACACCCAGCTCCTACAATGAGCAGTTCTTC. This gives the protein CSALGDRRTPSSYNEQFF.

The chain employs TRBV14 and TRBJ2-1; TRBD2 agrees at 9 bases. Germline V CDR1 and CDR2: SGHDN, FVKESK. The CDR3 runs 16 residues. V was pared by 0 bases and J by 7 bases, with 7 bases of the junction left unmatched. The chain's CDR3 is CASSQDAGGLRNEQFF. CDR3 nucleotides: TGTGCCAGCAGCCAAGATGCGGGGGGGCTCAGGAATGAGCAGTTCTTC.

The chain has TRBV6-5 and TRBJ1-1; D is undetermined. From germline, CDR1 is MNHEY and CDR2 SVGAGI. This CDR3 is 14 amino acids long. V lost 0 bases to trimming and J lost 4 bases, with 9 bases between them. CDR3 DNA: TGTGCCAGCAGTTACTCGGAATGGGGCACTGAAGCTTTCTTT. This translates into CASSYSEWGTEAFF.

The rearrangement joins TRBV18 to TRBJ1-4; D gene uncertain. Germline lookup yields CDR1 KGHSH and CDR2 LQKENI. Trimming left V 3 bases short and J 0 bases short, with 14 bases between. The CDR3 runs 17 residues. The CDR3 DNA sequence: TGTGCCAGCTCACCGGTCAACGTCTTGACAACTAATGAAAAACTGTTTTTT. Its protein is CASSPVNVLTTNEKLFF.

The V call is TRBV7-9, the J call TRBJ1-6, with D maybe TRBD1 (6 bases). Germline CDR1 reads SEHNR; CDR2 reads FQNEAQ (reference sequence). The CDR3 loop spans 13 amino acids. Trimming left V 5 bases short and J 8 bases short, with 10 bases between. CDR3 protein: CASSQDSDSPLHF. As DNA, the CDR3 is TGTGCCAGCAGCCAGGACAGCGATTCACCCCTCCACTTT.

Here the CDR3 reads CASHVANGQPGPYGYTF. The CDR3 DNA reads TGTGCCAGCCACGTTGCCAATGGCCAGCCAGGACCATATGGCTACACCTTC. The J gene is TRBJ1-2, the V gene TRBV28; no firm D call. This CDR3 spans 17 amino acids. The germline V gene has CDR1 MDHEN and CDR2 SYDVKM. The V and J ends lost 8 bases and 5 bases respectively, with 27 bases between them.

The CDR3 nucleotides read TGCGCCAGCAGCTTACAGGGGGCAGGTACCGGGGAGCTGTTTTTT. It specifies CASSLQGAGTGELFF. The chain is built from TRBV5-1 and TRBJ2-2; 9 bases agree with TRBD1. CDR3 length: 15 amino acids. From germline, CDR1 is SGHRS and CDR2 YFSETQ. V was pared by 2 bases and J by 5 bases, with 4 bases of the junction left unmatched.

The gene calls are TRBV7-6 and TRBJ2-1; possibly TRBD2 for D (6 bases). CDR1 and CDR2 (germline): SGHVS, FNYEAQ. CDR3 length: 16 residues. Trimming pared 5 bases from V and 2 bases from J, leaving 16 bases between. CDR3 loop: CASSQAIADPYNEQFF. CDR3 nucleotides: TGTGCCAGCAGCCAGGCGATAGCGGATCCCTACAATGAGCAGTTCTTC.

The chain combines TRBV28 with TRBJ1-5, with D possibly matching TRBD1 (6 bases). V lost 4 bases, J lost 0 bases, and 19 bases lay in between. This CDR3 region has 18 residues. Germline CDR1 reads MDHEN; CDR2 reads SYDVKM. Written as DNA, the CDR3 is TGTGCCAGCAGTTATGAGGACAGAAGAAAATATAGCAATCAGCCCCAGCATTTT. This encodes CASSYEDRRKYSNQPQHF.

This chain links TRBV7-3 with TRBJ1-3; no clear D. This CDR3 comprises 13 residues. CDR1 and CDR2 from the germline V gene are SGHTA and FQGTGA. The V end was cut by 8 bases, the J end by 4 bases, with 12 bases between. The CDR3 is CASGPQYGNTIYF. The DNA for the CDR3 is TGTGCCAGCGGACCCCAGTACGGAAACACCATATATTTT.